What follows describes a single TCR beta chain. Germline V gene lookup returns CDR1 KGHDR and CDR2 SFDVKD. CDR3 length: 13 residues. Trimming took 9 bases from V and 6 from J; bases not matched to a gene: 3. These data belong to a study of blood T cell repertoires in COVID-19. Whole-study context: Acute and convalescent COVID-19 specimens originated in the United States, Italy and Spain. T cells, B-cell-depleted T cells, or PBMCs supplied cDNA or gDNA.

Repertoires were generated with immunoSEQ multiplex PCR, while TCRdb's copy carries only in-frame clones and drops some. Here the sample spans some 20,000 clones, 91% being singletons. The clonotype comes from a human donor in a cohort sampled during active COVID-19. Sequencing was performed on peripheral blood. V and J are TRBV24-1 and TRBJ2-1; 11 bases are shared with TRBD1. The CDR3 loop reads CATADRGRNEQFF. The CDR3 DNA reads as TGTGCCACCGCGGACAGGGGGCGCAATGAGCAGTTCTTC.